This T cell receptor beta chain came from a study of OX40 agonist ivuxolimab in advanced cancers. Study conclusions and caveats: With doses of 0.1 to 3.0 mg/kg, CD4+ and CD8+ blood T cells had undergone clonal expansion by week 6. Low normalized clonal expansion also occurred in some nonresponding patients. Relative to CD4+ cells, CD8+ T cells on average had more expanded clones. Expansion of clones was among the lowest in partial responders at 0.1-3.0 mg/kg.

About this clone: Its antigen remains unidentified.

Clones were sequenced by immunoSEQ multiplex PCR, and TCRdb holds only the in-frame ones, with some missing. The table has tens of thousands of clones, about 89% seen once. The CDR3 consists of 15 residues. V dropped 4 bases and J dropped 3 bases, with 15 bases sitting between them. From germline, CDR1 is MDHEN and CDR2 SYDVKM. The V and J genes are TRBV28 and TRBJ1-2; no definite D call. The sample was CD4+ or CD8+ T cells sorted from blood, taken in a trial of the OX40 agonist ivuxolimab. This sequence was found in an adult with an advanced solid tumor such as melanoma, head and neck, liver or kidney cancer. As DNA, the CDR3 is TGTGCCAGCAGTTCGTGGGTCGGCAGCTACTATGGCTACACCTTC. It yields the protein CASSSWVGSYYGYTF.